The 21 T cell receptor beta chains in this list originate from one sample, sequenced in a study of CD8+CD57+ T cells in acquired aplastic anemia. Researchers used genomic DNA as the template to profile TCR beta VDJ and CDR3. TCRdb redid the calling of the reads with MiXCR, one entry per CDR3 protein. The table includes some 70,000 distinct CDR3 sequences, 45% to 60% detected once. The material sequenced was sorted CD4+, CD8+, or CD8+CD57+ T cells (not recorded which) from PBMCs. Receptors originate from a human donor in good health, serving as a control.

As concerns this clonotype: Germline and junction disagree at one end, which may indicate a read error. The rearrangement links TRBV11-1 to TRBJ2-3; 9 bases match TRBD2. Per the germline V gene, CDR1 is SGHAT and CDR2 is FQDESV (reference sequence). The CDR3 has 15 residues. CDR3 nucleotide sequence: TGTGCCGGCAGCTCGACTAGCGGTATCAACAATACGCAGTATTTT. It specifies CAGSSTSGINNTQYF.

This clonotype was detected ten times or more. The rearrangement uses TRBV14 and TRBJ2-5, with 12 nucleotides matching TRBD2. With 1 base clipped from V and 1 base from J, the junction kept 13 bases outside the gene matches. The CDR3 contains 20 residues. Germline CDR1 and CDR2: SGHDN and FVKESK. The CDR3 region is CASSQVITSGGLVPQETQYF. CDR3 in DNA: TGTGCCAGCAGCCAAGTCATCACTAGCGGGGGGCTAGTACCCCAAGAGACCCAGTACTTC.

This clonotype was found many times. The V gene is TRBV19, the J gene TRBJ2-7; TRBD1 matches at 8 bases. Germline V CDR1 and CDR2: LNHDA, SQIVND (reference sequence). This CDR3 contains 18 residues. V shed 3 bases and J 0 bases; nucleotides not matched to a gene: 13. CDR3 nucleotides: TGTGCCAGTAGTATTGGTTTTGTCTGGGACAGGCCCTCCTACGAGCAGTACTTC. This codes for CASSIGFVWDRPSYEQYF.

V is TRBV10-3 and J is TRBJ1-5; 10 nucleotides align to TRBD1. V lost 4 bases, J lost 6 bases, and 6 bases stayed unmatched. CDR1 and CDR2 from the germline V gene are ENHRY and SYGVKD. The CDR3 sequence is 15 residues long. This CDR3 is CAISGTGGSGQPQHF. The CDR3 nucleotides are TGTGCCATCAGTGGGACAGGGGGTAGCGGTCAGCCCCAGCATTTT.

Many counts were recorded for this clonotype. V is TRBV19 and J is TRBJ1-2, with 7 nucleotides matching TRBD1. Germline CDR1 and CDR2: LNHDA and SQIVND (reference sequence). J was trimmed by 5 bases and V by 3 bases; bases with no gene match: 3. The CDR3 is 13 residues long. The CDR3 coding sequence is TGTGCCAGTAGTATTGGGACAGTATATGGCTACACCTTC. It is translated as CASSIGTVYGYTF.

As regards this clonotype: A much bigger clone sits one base away, suggesting this may be a read error. The conserved final phenylalanine or tryptophan is absent from the CDR3, which likely points to a read error. The rearrangement joins TRBV30 to TRBJ1-1; D is undetermined. The CDR3 runs 13 residues. The V and J ends lost 4 bases and 2 bases respectively, with 11 bases between them. Germline CDR1 is GTSNPN and CDR2 is SVGIG (reference sequence). The CDR3 region is CAWIGPLNTEAFS. The CDR3 bases are TGTGCCTGGATCGGCCCTCTCAACACTGAAGCTTTCTCT.

About this clonotype itself: A read error may explain this, as a much larger clone is one base away. The chain joins TRBV11-1 to TRBJ2-1; 10 bases map to TRBD1. Germline CDR1 and CDR2: SGHAT and FQDESV (reference sequence). The CDR3 is made up of 16 amino acids. The CDR3 sequence: CARSSGTGESYNEQLF. The CDR3 nucleotides are TGTGCCCGCAGCTCCGGGACAGGGGAATCCTACAATGAGCAGCTCTTC.

Of note for this clonotype: The junction and the germline gene differ at one end; a read error may be behind it. V is TRBV15 and J is TRBJ2-7; 11 bases are shared with TRBD2. Germline values: CDR1 LNHNV, CDR2 YYDKDF (reference sequence). This CDR3 has 17 residues. The CDR3 sequence: CATSRDGTSGRWDEQYF. DNA for the CDR3: TGCGCCACCAGCAGAGATGGTACTAGCGGGAGATGGGACGAGCAGTACTTC.

This clonotype was found a few times. This chain joins TRBV10-2 and TRBJ2-7; a weak D match, TRBD2 (5 bases). CDR3 length: 13 amino acids. Germline CDR1 reads WSHSY; CDR2 reads SAAADI. The germline V and J ends were trimmed by 6 bases and 3 bases, with 12 bases remaining between them. DNA for the CDR3: TGCGCCAGCAGCCTCTCCCGGGGCTACGAGCAGTACTTC. As protein: CASSLSRGYEQYF.

The rearrangement uses TRBV12-3 or TRBV12-4 and TRBJ1-2, with a tentative D call TRBD1 (5 bases). This CDR3 region has 14 residues. Trimming shortened V by 4 bases and J by 3 bases, and 12 bases separated the two germline ends. This CDR3 is CASSSFGTDYGYTF. CDR3 nucleotide sequence: TGTGCCAGCAGTTCTTTCGGGACCGACTATGGCTACACCTTC.

This rearrangement joins TRBV15 to TRBJ2-7; D is uncertain. Per the germline V gene, CDR1 is LNHNV and CDR2 is YYDKDF (reference sequence). This CDR3 spans 12 amino acids. With 3 bases removed from V and 1 base from J, the gap between germline ends came to 4 bases. The CDR3 loop reads CATSSGSYEQYF. The CDR3, as DNA: TGTGCCACCAGCAGTGGGTCCTACGAGCAGTACTTC.

This clonotype was picked up one time. This sequence joins TRBV2 and TRBJ1-5; D is possibly TRBD1 (5 bases). The V end was cut by 1 base, the J end by 2 bases, with 18 bases between. The CDR3 is made up of 18 amino acids. Germline values: CDR1 SNHLY, CDR2 FYNNEI. The CDR3 bases are TGTGCCAGCAGTGAAGAATATAGAGCAGGGAGACGCAATCAGCCCCAGCATTTT. Its translation: CASSEEYRAGRRNQPQHF.

The J gene is TRBJ2-7, the V gene TRBV19, with D possibly being TRBD1 or TRBD2 (5 bases each). The CDR3 contains 14 residues. CDR1 and CDR2 (germline): LNHDA, SQIVND (reference sequence). Trimming shortened V by 8 bases and J by 3 bases, and 17 bases separated the two germline ends. The CDR3 region is CASRETGPNYEQYF. CDR3 coding DNA: TGTGCCAGTCGCGAGACGGGACCGAACTACGAGCAGTACTTC.

The CDR3 protein is CATAKDRDGEKLFF. The CDR3 bases are TGTGCCACCGCCAAGGACCGGGACGGTGAAAAACTGTTTTTT. The chain joins TRBV10-3 to TRBJ1-4; D is perhaps TRBD1 (5 bases). The length of the CDR3 is 14 residues. Trimming took 10 bases from V and 7 from J, leaving 19 bases between them. In germline, CDR1 is ENHRY, CDR2 SYGVKD.

The chain is built from TRBV5-1 and TRBJ2-7, with D possibly TRBD1 on 6 matching bases. Germline lookup yields CDR1 SGHRS and CDR2 YFSETQ. The CDR3 length is 13 residues. Trimming took 4 bases from V and 4 from J, leaving 12 bases between them. The CDR3 protein is CASSQSQGYEQYF. The CDR3 bases are TGCGCCAGCAGCCAAAGTCAGGGGTACGAGCAGTACTTC.

The CDR3 DNA reads TGTGCCACCAAGGGGGACGGAAACACCATATATTTT. Amino acids: CATKGDGNTIYF. J is TRBJ1-3 and V is TRBV2, with D possibly TRBD1 on 6 matching bases. Between the trimmed V and J ends, which lost 10 bases and 4 bases, there was a span of 11 bases. This CDR3 spans 12 amino acids. Germline CDR1 SNHLY, CDR2 FYNNEI.

This rearrangement joins TRBV7-9 to TRBJ2-1; TRBD2 agrees at 14 bases. Germline loops: CDR1 SEHNR, CDR2 FQNEAQ (reference sequence). The CDR3 is made up of 17 amino acids. The J segment lost 0 bases and the V segment lost 4 bases, leaving 2 bases of the junction unmatched. CDR3 protein: CASSSTSGGGSYNEQFF. The CDR3 nucleotides read TGTGCCAGCAGCTCGACTAGCGGGGGGGGCTCCTACAATGAGCAGTTCTTC.

This clonotype was seen at least ten times. The chain uses TRBV7-9 and TRBJ2-7, with D uncertain. This CDR3 region has 12 residues. V was pared by 2 bases and J by 2 bases, with 4 bases between. The germline CDR1 and CDR2 sequences are SEHNR and FQNEAQ (reference sequence). Written as DNA, the CDR3 is TGTGCCAGCAGCTTATTTACCTACGAGCAGTACTTC. Amino acids: CASSLFTYEQYF. Using reference TRBV7-9 and TRBJ2-7 for the parts outside the CDR3, the full variable domain is DTGVSQNPRHKITKRGQNVTFRCDPISEHNRLYWYRQTLGQGPEFLTYFQNEAQLEKSRLLSDRFSAERPKGSFSTLEIQRTEQGDSAMYLCASSLFTYEQYFGPGTRLTVT.

This clonotype was detected many times. This sequence joins TRBV27 and TRBJ1-2; tentatively, D is TRBD1 (6 bases). The CDR3 runs 13 residues. Germline CDR1 reads MNHEY; CDR2 reads SMNVEV (reference sequence). V lost 3 bases and J lost 4, with 9 bases in between. The CDR3 loop is CASSLTGLYGYTF. The CDR3 bases are TGTGCCAGCAGTTTGACAGGTCTCTATGGCTACACCTTC.

The V gene is TRBV29-1, the J gene TRBJ2-5, with TRBD2 matching over 8 bases. The junction had 4 bases not matched to a gene; V was cut back by 6 bases and J by 4 bases. The germline gives CDR1 SQVTM, CDR2 ANQGSEA. CDR3 length: 12 amino acids. The CDR3 DNA reads TGCAGCGTGAATCTAGCGGGAGAGACCCAGTACTTC. This codes for CSVNLAGETQYF.

The gene calls are TRBV6-5 and TRBJ1-6; D is possibly TRBD1 (5 bases). Germline CDR1 MNHEY, CDR2 SVGAGI. The V gene lost 4 bases and the J gene lost 6 bases, with 13 bases spanning the gap. The CDR3 totals 15 residues. CDR3 region: CASSSLRQGNSPLHF. CDR3 DNA sequence: TGTGCCAGCAGTTCCCTCCGGCAGGGTAATTCACCCCTCCACTTT.